These 18 T cell receptor beta chains were all obtained from the same sample, sequenced in a study of siplizumab effects on memory and regulatory T cells (dated by TCRdb to the late 2010s). The library was prepared using the immunoSEQ multiplex PCR assay. The immuneACCESS repertoire file appears here via TCRdb, limited to in-frame rearrangements. These files lack a portion of the clones; in checked studies, under half of the deficit traces to unresolved V genes, and the cause of the others is not known. Across this sample there are over 100,000 clones, with under 95% seen only once. About 0.7% of the sample rests with the top ten. The source material was Tregs sorted from blood. These receptors were obtained from a human donor in good health.

This sequence joins TRBV7-9 and TRBJ2-7, with D maybe TRBD1 (6 bases). CDR1 and CDR2 (germline): SEHNR, FQNEAQ (reference sequence). V shed 2 bases and J shed 5 bases, with 10 bases lying between them. This CDR3 spans 13 amino acids. The CDR3 region has the DNA TGTGCCAGCAGCTTAAGGGGGATCCACGAGCAGTACTTC. This sequence encodes CASSLRGIHEQYF.

This clone was seen a few times. This chain links TRBV10-1 with TRBJ2-3; 9 nucleotides agree with TRBD2. CDR3 size: 14 residues. The ends lost 5 bases at V and 2 bases at J; junction bases unmatched: 2. The germline V gene encodes CDR1 WNHNN and CDR2 SYGVQD (reference sequence). In nucleotides, the CDR3 is TGCGCCAGCAGTCTAGCGGGACCCACAGATACGCAGTATTTT. Its translation: CASSLAGPTDTQYF.

The rearrangement uses TRBV11-2 and TRBJ2-7; TRBD2 is a possible D gene (6 bases). The V and J ends lost 8 bases and 0 bases respectively, with 11 bases between them. Germline V gene data show CDR1 as SGHAT and CDR2 as FQNNGV. The CDR3 length is 13 residues. CDR3 protein: CASWGTGSYEQYF. As DNA, the CDR3 is TGTGCCAGCTGGGGGACTGGCTCCTACGAGCAGTACTTC.

The chain employs TRBV19 and TRBJ2-5; TRBD2 matches at 11 bases. V trimming: 5 bases; J trimming: 2 bases; junction bases outside the gene matches: 7. CDR1 and CDR2 (germline): LNHDA, SQIVND (reference sequence). CDR3 length: 16 residues. CDR3 region: CASSPRTSGSQETQYF. The CDR3 nucleotides are TGTGCCAGTAGTCCGCGGACTAGCGGGTCACAAGAGACCCAGTACTTC.

The chain carries TRBV11-2 and TRBJ2-1; 8 nucleotides align to TRBD1. CDR3 length: 14 residues. J was trimmed by 5 bases and V by 5 bases; bases with no gene match: 5. The germline CDR1 and CDR2 sequences are SGHAT and FQNNGV. The chain's CDR3 is CASSTQGGNNEQFF. The DNA of the CDR3 is TGTGCCAGCAGCACACAGGGGGGAAACAATGAGCAGTTCTTC.

This chain connects TRBV5-4 to TRBJ2-1, with D possibly matching TRBD1 (5 bases). CDR1 is SGHNT and CDR2 is YYREEE in the germline V gene (reference sequence). V was clipped by 1 base and J by 4 bases, with 12 bases between them. This CDR3 comprises 15 residues. The chain's CDR3 is CASSLRAGFYNEQFF. In nucleotides, the CDR3 is TGTGCCAGCAGCTTGAGGGCAGGGTTTTACAATGAGCAGTTCTTC.

The chain couples TRBV5-1 to TRBJ2-7; D unresolved. This CDR3 contains 13 residues. Per the germline V gene, CDR1 is SGHRS and CDR2 is YFSETQ. Trimming took off 0 bases at V and 1 base at J, with 5 bases between the two ends. This chain's CDR3 is CASSLDISYEQYF. The DNA of the CDR3 is TGCGCCAGCAGCTTGGACATATCCTACGAGCAGTACTTC.

This chain joins TRBV6-5 and TRBJ2-7; D is undetermined. Germline CDR1 and CDR2: MNHEY and SVGAGI. Trimming removed 0 bases at V and 9 bases at J, with 9 bases between. The CDR3 is 12 amino acids. The CDR3 reads CASSYSGKGQYF. CDR3 sequence (DNA): TGTGCCAGCAGTTACTCGGGCAAGGGGCAGTACTTC.

The chain recombines TRBV30 with TRBJ1-4; D gene unclear. CDR3 length equals 11 residues. V dropped 3 bases and J dropped 6 bases, with 5 bases sitting between them. Germline loops: CDR1 GTSNPN, CDR2 SVGIG (reference sequence). The CDR3 DNA is TGTGCCTGGAGGAAGGATGAAAAACTGTTTTTT. Residues: CAWRKDEKLFF.

This clone came up a few times. This chain uses TRBV5-4 with TRBJ2-5; D is ambiguous. Germline CDR1 and CDR2: SGHNT and YYREEE (reference sequence). Trimming shortened V by 0 bases and J by 3 bases, and 0 bases separated the two germline ends. The CDR3 has 11 amino acids. The CDR3 protein is CASSLEETQYF. The CDR3 nucleotides read TGTGCCAGCAGCTTGGAAGAGACCCAGTACTTC.

The chain employs TRBV7-2 and TRBJ1-5; D is ambiguous. Per the germline V gene, CDR1 is SGHTA and CDR2 is FQGNSA. V was clipped by 5 bases and J by 4 bases, with 9 bases between them. The CDR3 has 13 amino acids. The CDR3 nucleotides read TGTGCCAGCAGCCGAAGGAAAAATCAGCCCCAGCATTTT. Translated: CASSRRKNQPQHF.

This clone was found once. The chain couples TRBV6-5 to TRBJ2-4, with D unclear. With 0 bases removed from V and 9 bases from J, the gap between germline ends came to 15 bases. This CDR3 has 15 residues. Germline values: CDR1 MNHEY, CDR2 SVGAGI. The CDR3 bases are TGTGCCAGCAGTTACTCATGGACCAGGCTTGGCATTCAGTACTTC. Its translation is CASSYSWTRLGIQYF.

V and J are TRBV18 and TRBJ2-1; no reliable D call. CDR3 length: 13 amino acids. Germline-derived CDR1 and CDR2 are KGHSH and LQKENI. V shed 1 base and J shed 8 bases, with 9 bases lying between them. CDR3 sequence (DNA): TGTGCCAGCTCACCACTGTTTCGTGATGAGCAGTTCTTC. Residues: CASSPLFRDEQFF.

The chain carries TRBV6-1 and TRBJ2-1, with D perhaps being TRBD1 or TRBD2 (6 bases each). The CDR3 has 13 residues. From germline, CDR1 is MNHNS and CDR2 SASEGT. The V gene lost 6 bases and the J gene lost 2 bases, with 8 bases spanning the gap. In DNA form, the CDR3 reads TGTGCCAGCAGAGGGGGGCCCTACAATGAGCAGTTCTTC. It translates to CASRGGPYNEQFF.

This chain links TRBV18 with TRBJ1-3, with 7 bases aligning to TRBD1. Germline CDR1 is KGHSH and CDR2 is LQKENI. The V segment lost 6 bases and the J segment 7 bases; nucleotides outside the gene matches: 9. This CDR3 contains 14 residues. In nucleotides, the CDR3 is TGTGCCAGCTCGCACAACAGGGGTGGCAACACCATATATTTT. Its protein product is CASSHNRGGNTIYF.

The chain uses TRBV19 and TRBJ2-6; maybe TRBD1 (5 bases). The CDR3 is made up of 15 amino acids. CDR1 is LNHDA, CDR2 SQIVND, per germline (reference sequence). Trimming removed 5 bases from V and 2 bases from J, with 10 bases in between. Here the CDR3 DNA reads TGTGCCAGTAGTCCCAGGGTGCCTGGGGCCAACGTCCTGACTTTC. Translation gives CASSPRVPGANVLTF.

This clone was seen a few times. This chain uses TRBV18 with TRBJ2-7; D remains ambiguous. V was pared by 3 bases and J by 7 bases, with 13 bases between. The CDR3 has 13 residues. Germline lookup yields CDR1 KGHSH and CDR2 LQKENI. CDR3 coding DNA: TGTGCCAGCTCACCTCCGACTGGGCGGGAGCAGTACTTC. Its translation is CASSPPTGREQYF.

The chain combines TRBV7-8 with TRBJ1-5; possible D gene TRBD1, 6 bases. Trimming shortened V by 5 bases and J by 6 bases, and 23 bases separated the two germline ends. CDR3 size: 17 residues. The germline V gene has CDR1 SGHVS and CDR2 FQNEAQ. In DNA, the CDR3 is TGTGCCAGCAGCCCCCGGGAGGGGGTTGCCAGATCTCAGCCCCAGCATTTT. This gives the protein CASSPREGVARSQPQHF.